Shown below are 25 T cell receptor beta chains from a single sample sequenced in a study of prognosis after radiotherapy for stage I lung cancer. TCR beta CDR3 was amplified from genomic DNA by two-round multiplex PCR. Amplification in first-round PCR relied on primers specific to each TRBV and TRBJ gene. Via MiXCR, TCRdb re-called the multiplex PCR reads, giving one row per CDR3 protein. In the table there are about 59,000 distinct CDR3 sequences, about 30% of which are singletons. Sequenced material: PBMCs, taken before or after stereotactic body radiation therapy (not recorded which). The receptors were sampled from a donor at least 50 years old with non-small cell lung cancer.

Details on this clonotype: A single base separates this from a much larger clone, so it may be a read error. The V gene is TRBV6-9, the J gene TRBJ2-6; TRBD1 agrees at 12 bases. The CDR3 loop spans 19 amino acids. V lost 3 bases, J lost 3 bases, and 9 bases stayed unmatched. From germline, CDR1 is MNHGY and CDR2 SVAAGI. The DNA for the CDR3 is TGTGCCAGCAGTTACTTGACGGGACAGGGGGCGGGTGGGGCCAACGTCCTGACTTTC. Its translation: CASSYLTGQGAGGANVLTF.

This clonotype was seen repeatedly, ten times or more. The chain couples TRBV20-1 to TRBJ2-3; 7 bases match TRBD1. V was clipped by 6 bases and J by 3 bases; unmatched bases: 6. The CDR3 length is 13 residues. CDR1 and CDR2 (germline): DFQATT, SNEGSKA (reference sequence). CDR3 protein: CSAAGGRTDTQYF. CDR3 nucleotides: TGCAGTGCCGCAGGGGGTAGGACAGATACGCAGTATTTT.

This clonotype was observed many times. V usage is TRBV20-1 and J usage is TRBJ1-5; D remains unclear. Germline V lookup: CDR1 DFQATT, CDR2 SNEGSKA (reference sequence). The CDR3 totals 14 residues. V lost 0 bases, J lost 1 base, and 7 bases lay in between. The CDR3 loop is CSAREGRSNQPQHF. The CDR3 DNA follows: TGCAGTGCTAGAGAGGGAAGGAGCAATCAGCCCCAGCATTTT.

This clonotype was detected many times. This chain links TRBV18 with TRBJ2-1; 8 bases are shared with TRBD2. The CDR3 has 14 amino acids. The V segment lost 1 base and the J segment 8 bases; nucleotides outside the gene matches: 4. From germline, CDR1 is KGHSH and CDR2 LQKENI. Written as DNA, the CDR3 is TGTGCCAGCTCACCACTCTCGACTAGCGATGAGCAGTTCTTC. Protein product: CASSPLSTSDEQFF.

A note on this clonotype: This likely came from a read error, as a far larger clone is one base away. The genes are TRBV6-4 and TRBJ2-1, with unresolved D. The germline gives CDR1 MRHNA, CDR2 SNTAGT. This CDR3 contains 16 residues. The V gene lost 5 bases and the J gene lost 3 bases, with 17 bases spanning the gap. The CDR3 DNA follows: TGTGCCAGCAGTTACGGTTCTAGAGGCGGCTACAATGAGCAGTTCTTC. It yields the protein CASSYGSRGGYNEQFF.

Notes on this clonotype: Relative to the germline gene, one junction end is altered; a read error may explain this. V and J are TRBV12-3 or TRBV12-4 and TRBJ2-6; TRBD1 is a possible D gene (5 bases). The CDR3 totals 13 residues. CDR3 protein: CDSSFSGANVLTF. DNA of the CDR3: TGTGACAGCAGTTTTTCTGGGGCCAACGTACTGACTTTC.

This clonotype was counted ten times or more. The chain carries TRBV9 and TRBJ2-7; D may be TRBD2 (5 bases). The germline V gene encodes CDR1 SGDLS and CDR2 YYNGEE. There are 13 residues in the CDR3. V was clipped by 4 bases and J by 5 bases, with 13 bases between them. CDR3 region: CASSPRLRDEQYF. CDR3 DNA sequence: TGTGCCAGCAGCCCCCGACTGAGGGACGAGCAGTACTTC.

At least ten counts were recorded for this clonotype. The chain couples TRBV3-1 to TRBJ1-2, with 7 bases that match TRBD1. Germline V gives CDR1 LGHDT, CDR2 YNNKEL (reference sequence). The V segment lost 5 bases and the J segment 4 bases; nucleotides outside the gene matches: 10. The CDR3 extends over 15 amino acids. The CDR3 DNA is TGTGCCAGCAGCATCCAGGGGGGCGCGGGCTATGGCTACACCTTC. Encoded protein: CASSIQGGAGYGYTF.

This clonotype was seen many times. The chain combines TRBV28 with TRBJ1-1; D remains ambiguous. Germline assignment: CDR1 MDHEN and CDR2 SYDVKM. The V end lost 9 bases, the J end lost 0 bases, and 5 bases lay between the germline ends. The CDR3 runs 11 residues. CDR3 residues: CASIMNTEAFF. In nucleotides, the CDR3 is TGTGCCAGTATAATGAACACTGAAGCTTTCTTT.

CDR3 sequence: CAILYREGADTQYF. DNA for the CDR3: TGTGCCATCTTATACAGGGAAGGGGCAGATACGCAGTATTTT. V gene TRBV6-1 combines with J gene TRBJ2-3; possible D gene TRBD1, 6 bases. Germline CDR1 MNHNS, CDR2 SASEGT. The CDR3 runs to 14 residues. The V and J ends lost 10 bases and 4 bases respectively, with 18 bases between them.

This clonotype was counted many times. The J gene is TRBJ2-7, the V gene TRBV29-1; possibly TRBD1 or TRBD2 for D (5 bases each). V lost 6 bases, J lost 6 bases, and 21 bases lay in between. This CDR3 is built from 14 residues. Germline V gene data show CDR1 as SQVTM and CDR2 as ANQGSEA. CDR3 sequence (DNA): TGCAGCGTAGCCTGGGACCAGGTATCGCGCGAGCAGTACTTC. Translation gives CSVAWDQVSREQYF.

This clonotype showed up many times. The junction does not match germline at one end; this may be a read error. The chain combines TRBV28 with TRBJ2-7; TRBD1 aligns across 10 bases. From germline, CDR1 is MDHEN and CDR2 SYDVKM. There are 16 residues in the CDR3. The chain's CDR3 is CASSSNGDRGWYERYF. CDR3 coding DNA: TGTGCCAGCAGCTCAAACGGGGACAGGGGTTGGTACGAGCGGTACTTC.

This clonotype has just a few counts. A much larger clone lies a single base off, so this may be a read error. The chain joins TRBV2 to TRBJ2-7, with D perhaps given as TRBD1 or TRBD2 (5 bases each). CDR1 and CDR2 (germline): SNHLY, FYNNEI. V was shortened by 8 bases and J by 4 bases, with 15 bases between the two germline ends. This CDR3 is built from 13 residues. CDR3 loop: CASRGRGRYEQYF. The CDR3 coding sequence is TGTGCCAGCCGGGGACGGGGACGTTACGAGCAGTACTTC.

Of note for this clonotype: A read error likely explains this, since a far larger clone differs by one base. V and J are TRBV6-8 and TRBJ2-1, with D perhaps TRBD2 (5 bases). The V end was cut by 6 bases, the J end by 7 bases, with 19 bases between. This CDR3 spans 15 amino acids. From germline, CDR1 is MNHGY and CDR2 SAAAGT. CDR3 residues: CASRPTGVPGNEQFF. CDR3 DNA sequence: TGTGCCAGCAGGCCTACCGGGGTACCGGGGAATGAGCAGTTCTTC.

This clonotype was seen repeatedly, ten times or more. This chain uses TRBV19 with TRBJ2-3; D unresolved. CDR1 LNHDA and CDR2 SQIVND come from the germline V gene (reference sequence). V dropped 7 bases and J dropped 1 base, with 6 bases sitting between them. The length of the CDR3 is 12 residues. Here the CDR3 reads CASNGGTDTQYF. As DNA, the CDR3 is TGTGCCAGTAATGGGGGCACAGATACGCAGTATTTT.

This chain connects TRBV12-3 or TRBV12-4 to TRBJ2-7; D is uncertain. The CDR3 runs 16 residues. The V gene lost 7 bases and the J gene lost 3 bases, with 22 bases spanning the gap. This chain's CDR3 is CASIQILERINYEQYF. CDR3 coding DNA: TGTGCCAGCATTCAAATATTGGAGAGGATAAACTACGAGCAGTACTTC.

This clonotype was detected many times. The gene calls are TRBV2 and TRBJ2-3, with D maybe TRBD2 (6 bases). V was clipped by 6 bases and J by 4 bases, with 11 bases between them. Germline V gene lookup returns CDR1 SNHLY and CDR2 FYNNEI. CDR3 size: 13 residues. The CDR3 spells CASSPRLADTQYF. CDR3 sequence (DNA): TGTGCCAGCAGCCCTAGACTAGCAGATACGCAGTATTTT. Combining the CDR3 with reference TRBV2 and TRBJ2-3 gives the whole variable domain EPEVTQTPSHQVTQMGQEVILRCVPISNHLYFYWYRQILGQKVEFLVSFYNNEISEKSEIFDDQFSVERPDGSNFTLKIRSTKLEDSAMYFCASSPRLADTQYFGPGTRLTVL.

A word on this clonotype: Just one base apart from a much larger clone, this may be a read error. V is TRBV20-1 and J is TRBJ2-2, with TRBD1 identical over 9 bases. CDR3 size: 14 residues. Trimming took 6 bases from V and 7 from J; bases not matched to a gene: 9. The V gene's germline CDR1 is DFQATT and CDR2 SNEGSKA (reference sequence). CDR3 in amino acids: CSAPNNRGHGELFF. The CDR3 DNA follows: TGCAGTGCACCAAACAACAGGGGGCACGGGGAGCTGTTTTTT.

This clonotype has at least ten counts. The V and J genes are TRBV7-2 and TRBJ2-7; D may match TRBD1 or TRBD2 (5 bases each). Germline assignment: CDR1 SGHTA and CDR2 FQGNSA. The CDR3 spans 12 residues. V was clipped by 4 bases and J by 6 bases, with 10 bases between them. In DNA, the CDR3 is TGTGCCAGCAGCTGGGCGAGGGGCGAGCAGTACTTC. Translated: CASSWARGEQYF.

In the case of this clonotype: The CDR3 end shows no conserved phenylalanine or tryptophan, and so a read error is likely. The rearrangement links TRBV7-2 to TRBJ1-5, with a weak D call TRBD1 (5 bases). The CDR3 extends over 17 amino acids. The germline V gene has CDR1 SGHTA and CDR2 FQGNSA. CDR3 protein: CVSSFQTDTSSNQPQHL. CDR3 nucleotide sequence: TGTGTCAGCAGCTTCCAGACGGACACCTCTAGCAATCAGCCCCAGCATTTA.

In its sample, this clonotype was seen many times. The rearrangement joins TRBV11-2 to TRBJ1-3; D is uncertain. The ends were cut back, 5 bases at V and 0 bases at J, with 8 bases in the middle. CDR3 length: 14 amino acids. Germline assignment: CDR1 SGHAT and CDR2 FQNNGV. This CDR3 reads CASSLVGSGNTIYF. CDR3 nucleotide sequence: TGTGCCAGCAGCCTAGTCGGCTCTGGAAACACCATATATTTT.

The table lists this clonotype with many counts. The rearrangement links TRBV20-1 to TRBJ2-5; 8 bases match TRBD1. This CDR3 has 14 amino acids. Trimming removed 4 bases from V and 2 bases from J; junction bases left unmatched: 6. CDR1 and CDR2 from the germline V gene are DFQATT and SNEGSKA (reference sequence). The CDR3 loop reads CSATGGPIQETQYF. CDR3 DNA sequence: TGCAGTGCTACAGGGGGCCCCATTCAAGAGACCCAGTACTTC.

Turning to this clonotype: One end of the junction does not line up with germline, which may come from a read error. V is TRBV7-8 and J is TRBJ1-1; D is ambiguous. CDR3 length: 14 residues. Germline CDR1 reads SGHVS; CDR2 reads FQNEAQ. The CDR3 DNA is TGTGCCGGCAGCTTAGCGGCTAAGGAAACTGAAGCTTTCTTT. Protein product: CAGSLAAKETEAFF.

This clonotype was seen ten or more times. This rearrangement joins TRBV6-1 to TRBJ1-6; unclear D gene. From germline, CDR1 is MNHNS and CDR2 SASEGT. The CDR3 has 14 amino acids. Deletions cut 6 bases from V and 6 bases from J, with 12 bases between. The CDR3 DNA is TGTGCCAGCAGACAGAGGGCTTCTAATTCACCCCTCCACTTT. It translates to CASRQRASNSPLHF.

This clonotype was picked up many times. The chain couples TRBV20-1 to TRBJ2-1; a possible D gene is TRBD2 (5 bases). The V and J ends lost 2 bases and 0 bases respectively, with 14 bases between them. The CDR3 is 16 amino acids. From germline, CDR1 is DFQATT and CDR2 SNEGSKA (reference sequence). CDR3 coding DNA: TGCAGTGCTAGACCCGTAACGGGATACTCCTACAATGAGCAGTTCTTC. This translates into CSARPVTGYSYNEQFF.